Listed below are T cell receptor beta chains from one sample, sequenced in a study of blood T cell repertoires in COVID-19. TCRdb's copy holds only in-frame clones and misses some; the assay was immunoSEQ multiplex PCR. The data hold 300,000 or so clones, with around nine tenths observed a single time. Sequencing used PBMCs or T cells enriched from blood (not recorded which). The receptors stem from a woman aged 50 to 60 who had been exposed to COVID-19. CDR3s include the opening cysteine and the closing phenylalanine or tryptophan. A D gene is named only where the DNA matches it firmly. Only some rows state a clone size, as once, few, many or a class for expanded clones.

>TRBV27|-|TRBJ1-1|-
CASSLSLSVTEAFF
TGTGCCAGCAGTTTATCTCTGTCGGTGACTGAAGCTTTCTTT
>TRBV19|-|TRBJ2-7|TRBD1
CASSKGLQGAKLREQYF
TGTGCCAGTAGTAAGGGGCTACAGGGGGCGAAGTTACGCGAGCAGTACTTC
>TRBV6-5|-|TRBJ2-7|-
CASSYRVDSSYEQYF
TGTGCCAGCAGTTACCGAGTCGATAGCTCCTACGAGCAGTACTTC
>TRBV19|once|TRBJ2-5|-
CASNSPRSRQETQYF
TGTGCCAGTAATTCCCCTCGGAGCCGACAAGAGACCCAGTACTTC
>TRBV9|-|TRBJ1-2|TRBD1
CASSGGTGLFGYTF
TGTGCCAGCAGCGGCGGGACAGGGCTTTTTGGCTACACCTTC
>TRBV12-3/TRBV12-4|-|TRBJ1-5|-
CASGRGNQPQHF
TGTGCCAGCGGTCGGGGCAATCAGCCCCAGCATTTT
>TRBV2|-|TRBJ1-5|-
CASSVWGPNQPQHF
TGTGCCAGCAGTGTCTGGGGCCCAAATCAGCCCCAGCATTTT
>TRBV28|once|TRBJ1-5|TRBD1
CASRGTGLLSVGNQPQHF
TGTGCCAGCAGGGGGACAGGGCTTCTGAGTGTGGGCAATCAGCCCCAGCATTTT
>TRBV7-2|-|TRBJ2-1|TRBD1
CASSLAPGTARHSSYNEQFF
TGTGCCAGCAGCTTAGCCCCAGGGACAGCAAGACACAGCTCCTACAATGAGCAGTTCTTC
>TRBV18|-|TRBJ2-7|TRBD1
CASSPRGSGYEQYF
TGTGCCAGCTCACCCAGGGGGTCGGGCTACGAGCAGTACTTC
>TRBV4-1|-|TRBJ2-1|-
CASSQFGGRSYNEQFF
TGCGCCAGCAGCCAATTTGGGGGCCGGTCCTACAATGAGCAGTTCTTC
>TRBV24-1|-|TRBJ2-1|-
CATSDHLGSSYNEQFF
TGTGCCACCAGTGACCACTTAGGGAGCTCCTACAATGAGCAGTTCTTC
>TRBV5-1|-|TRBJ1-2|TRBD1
CASSLDRGWDGYTF
TGCGCCAGCAGCTTGGACAGGGGGTGGGATGGCTACACCTTC
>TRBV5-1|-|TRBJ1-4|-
CASSSQGLTNEKLFF
TGCGCCAGCAGCTCCCAGGGTTTAACTAATGAAAAACTGTTTTTT
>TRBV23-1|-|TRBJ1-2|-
CAVTGKQNYGYTF
TGCGCCGTAACAGGGAAACAGAACTATGGCTACACCTTC
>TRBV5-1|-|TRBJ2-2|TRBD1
CASKTYDRDTNTGELFF
TGCGCCAGCAAAACATACGACAGGGACACGAACACCGGGGAGCTGTTTTTT
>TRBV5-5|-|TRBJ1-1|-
CASSPWPPEGLLNTEAFF
TGTGCCAGCAGCCCGTGGCCGCCCGAAGGACTCTTGAACACTGAAGCTTTCTTT
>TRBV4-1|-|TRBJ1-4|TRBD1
CASSQAQGGEKLFF
TGCGCCAGCAGCCAAGCCCAGGGGGGTGAAAAACTGTTTTTT
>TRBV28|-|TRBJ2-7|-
CASSLGLEQYF
TGTGCCAGCAGTTTAGGACTCGAGCAGTACTTC
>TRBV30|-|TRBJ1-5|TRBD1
CAWSRTGSQPQHF
TGTGCCTGGAGTAGGACAGGCAGCCAGCCCCAGCATTTT
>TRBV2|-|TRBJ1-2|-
CASSLGQKGNYGYTF
TGTGCCAGCAGCCTCGGACAGAAGGGGAACTATGGCTACACCTTC
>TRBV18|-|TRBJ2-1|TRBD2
CASSGLAGTGNEQFF
TGTGCCAGCTCAGGACTAGCGGGGACGGGTAATGAGCAGTTCTTC
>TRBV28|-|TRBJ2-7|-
CASSLAGAVREQYF
TGTGCCAGCAGTTTAGCGGGGGCGGTGCGGGAGCAGTACTTC
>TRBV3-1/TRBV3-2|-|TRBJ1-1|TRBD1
CASRGQGLRNTEAFF
TGTGCCAGCAGGGGACAGGGCCTTAGGAACACTGAAGCTTTCTTT
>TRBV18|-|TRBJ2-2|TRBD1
CASLPRQGATGELFF
TGTGCCAGCTTACCAAGACAGGGGGCCACCGGGGAGCTGTTTTTT
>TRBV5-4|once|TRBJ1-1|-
CASSLNSLNTEAFF
TGTGCCAGCAGCTTAAACAGTCTGAACACTGAAGCTTTCTTT
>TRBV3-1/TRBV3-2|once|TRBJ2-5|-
CASSPPAGTSGTQYF
TGTGCCAGCAGCCCCCCGGCGGGGACGTCAGGGACCCAGTACTTC
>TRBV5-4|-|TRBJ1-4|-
CASSSGTNTNEKLFF
TGTGCCAGCAGCTCCGGGACAAACACTAATGAAAAACTGTTTTTT
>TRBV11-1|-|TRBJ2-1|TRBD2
CASSLSLRLAGDEQFF
TGTGCCAGCAGCTTAAGTCTTCGACTAGCGGGGGATGAGCAGTTCTTC
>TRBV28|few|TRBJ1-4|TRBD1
CASSLSGGLEKLFF
TGTGCCAGCAGTTTGTCAGGGGGCCTGGAAAAACTGTTTTTT
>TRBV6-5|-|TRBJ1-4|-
CASSYSYRLEKLFF
TGTGCCAGCAGTTACTCGTACAGATTAGAAAAACTGTTTTTT
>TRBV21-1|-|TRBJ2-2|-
CASRTSGTANTGELFF
TGTGCCAGCAGGACCTCCGGGACAGCGAACACCGGGGAGCTGTTTTTT
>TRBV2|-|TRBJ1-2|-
CASSHLDSLGGYTF
TGTGCCAGCAGTCATCTGGACAGTCTCGGCGGCTACACCTTC
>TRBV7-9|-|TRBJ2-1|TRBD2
CASRRLAGVGNEQFF
TGTGCCAGCAGGCGACTAGCGGGGGTCGGCAATGAGCAGTTCTTC
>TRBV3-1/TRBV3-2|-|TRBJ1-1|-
CASSQPQGSRAFF
TGTGCCAGCAGCCAACCCCAGGGGTCTCGAGCTTTCTTT
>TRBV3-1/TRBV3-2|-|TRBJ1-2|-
CASSPWGGDYGYTF
TGTGCCAGCAGCCCCTGGGGGGGTGACTATGGCTACACCTTC
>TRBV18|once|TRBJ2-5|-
CASSPGQGWETQYF
TGTGCCAGCTCACCAGGCCAGGGATGGGAGACCCAGTACTTC
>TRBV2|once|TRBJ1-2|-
CVSSPDRNYGYTF
TGTGTCAGCAGTCCCGACAGAAACTATGGCTACACCTTC
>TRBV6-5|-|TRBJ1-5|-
CASSRDQGLGQPQHF
TGTGCCAGCAGTAGAGATCAGGGTCTGGGGCAGCCCCAGCATTTT
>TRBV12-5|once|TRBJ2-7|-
CASGHKAGTYEQYF
TGTGCTAGTGGTCATAAGGCGGGGACTTACGAGCAGTACTTC
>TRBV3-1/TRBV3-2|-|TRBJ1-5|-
CASSLGQNQPQHF
TGTGCCAGCAGCCTCGGACAGAATCAGCCCCAGCATTTT
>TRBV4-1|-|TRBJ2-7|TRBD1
CASSQPGQAHYEQYF
TGCGCCAGCAGCCAACCGGGACAGGCGCACTACGAGCAGTACTTC
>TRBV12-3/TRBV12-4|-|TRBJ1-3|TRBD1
CASTNDRANTIYF
TGTGCCAGCACAAACGACAGGGCCAACACCATATATTTT
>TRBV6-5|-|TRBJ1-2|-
CASRGASYGYTF
TGTGCCAGCAGAGGGGCCTCCTATGGCTACACCTTC
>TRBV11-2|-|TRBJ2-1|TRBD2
CASSPEGGGYNEQFF
TGTGCCAGCAGCCCCGAGGGCGGGGGGTACAATGAGCAGTTCTTC
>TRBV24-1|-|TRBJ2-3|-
CATSDSRYTDTQYF
TGTGCCACCAGTGATTCCCGCTACACAGATACGCAGTATTTT
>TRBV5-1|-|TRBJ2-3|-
CASSPEGVDTQYF
TGCGCCAGCAGCCCTGAGGGGGTAGATACGCAGTATTTT
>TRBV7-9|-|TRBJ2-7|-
CASSLAGQTYEQYF
TGTGCCAGCAGCTTAGCCGGACAGACCTACGAGCAGTACTTC
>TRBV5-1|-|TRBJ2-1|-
CASSLSDSWYNEQFF
TGCGCCAGCAGCTTGAGTGACAGTTGGTACAATGAGCAGTTCTTC
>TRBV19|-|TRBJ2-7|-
CASSVSPTYEQYF
TGTGCCAGCTCCGTTAGTCCAACCTACGAGCAGTACTTC
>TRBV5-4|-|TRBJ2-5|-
CASSLERRETQYF
TGTGCCAGCAGCTTGGAGAGGCGAGAGACCCAGTACTTC
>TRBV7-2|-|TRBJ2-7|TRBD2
CASRLAGGPSYEQYF
TGTGCCAGCAGATTAGCGGGGGGGCCTTCCTACGAGCAGTACTTC
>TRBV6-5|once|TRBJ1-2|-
CASMTGVNYGYTF
TGTGCCAGCATGACAGGAGTTAACTATGGCTACACCTTC
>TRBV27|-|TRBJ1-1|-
CASSLGRGGAFEAFF
TGTGCCAGCAGTTTAGGTCGGGGGGGCGCTTTTGAAGCTTTCTTT
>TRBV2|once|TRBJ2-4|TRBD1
CASSAPGQGSENIQYF
TGTGCCAGCAGCGCACCGGGACAGGGAAGCGAAAACATTCAGTACTTC
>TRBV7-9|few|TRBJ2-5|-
CASSSLPASTWETQYF
TGTGCCAGCAGCTCCCTCCCCGCTAGCACTTGGGAGACCCAGTACTTC
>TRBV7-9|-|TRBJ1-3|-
CASSLSSGNTIYF
TGTGCCAGCAGCCTGTCCTCTGGAAACACCATATATTTT
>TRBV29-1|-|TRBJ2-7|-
CSVEIAEPGEQYF
TGCAGCGTTGAAATAGCGGAGCCGGGCGAGCAGTACTTC